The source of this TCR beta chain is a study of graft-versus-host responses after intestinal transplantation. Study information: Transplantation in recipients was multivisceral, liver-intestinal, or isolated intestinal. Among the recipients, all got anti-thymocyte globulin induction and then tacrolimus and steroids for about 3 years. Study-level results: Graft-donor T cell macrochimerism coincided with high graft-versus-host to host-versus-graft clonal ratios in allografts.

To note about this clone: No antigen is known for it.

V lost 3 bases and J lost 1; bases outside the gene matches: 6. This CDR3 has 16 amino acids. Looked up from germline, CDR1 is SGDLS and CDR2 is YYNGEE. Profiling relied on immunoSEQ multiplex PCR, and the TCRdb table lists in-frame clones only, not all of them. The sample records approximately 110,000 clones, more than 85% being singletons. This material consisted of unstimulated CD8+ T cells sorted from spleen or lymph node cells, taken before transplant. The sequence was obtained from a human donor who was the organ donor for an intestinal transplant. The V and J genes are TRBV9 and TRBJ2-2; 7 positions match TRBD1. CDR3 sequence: CASSARQGVNTGELFF. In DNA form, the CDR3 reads TGTGCCAGCAGCGCAAGACAGGGAGTGAACACCGGGGAGCTGTTTTTT.